The 7 T cell receptor beta chains below come from one sample, sequenced in a study of patients and donors after allogeneic stem cell transplantation (dated by TCRdb to about 2020). The library relied on RT-PCR. The instrument given in TCRdb is NextSeq 550. TCRdb ran its own pipeline on the public reads, namely fastp trimming at Q25 and MiXCR clone calling, and kept in-frame beta chains. Each entry is one CDR3 protein sequence, shown with its most common DNA and genes. Recorded for this sample are 200,000 to 250,000 distinct CDR3 sequences; 13% to 15% of them occurred a single time. Around a tenth of the sample is held by the ten biggest clonotypes. Source material: blood, either unsorted or a sorted T cell fraction (not recorded which). Receptors originate from a human donor who was either an allogeneic HSCT recipient or a stem cell or donor lymphocyte infusion donor (not recorded which). It is not recorded whose cells these are; they may come from a transplant donor.

The chain carries TRBV9 and TRBJ1-6, with D hard to call. This CDR3 contains 18 residues. CDR1 is SGDLS, CDR2 YYNGEE, per germline. Trimming removed 0 bases from V and 0 bases from J, with 13 bases in between. The CDR3 sequence is CASSVVGAASSYNSPLHF. The CDR3 DNA follows: TGTGCCAGCAGCGTAGTTGGTGCGGCGAGCTCCTATAATTCACCCCTCCACTTT.

Comments on this clonotype: Compared with germline, one end of the junction differs, possibly owing to a read error. V is TRBV24-1 and J is TRBJ2-7, with D maybe TRBD1 (5 bases). Germline values: CDR1 KGHDR, CDR2 SFDVKD. The CDR3 runs 9 residues. This CDR3 is CATRQDLSF. CDR3 coding DNA: TGTGCCACCAGACAGGATCTCTCCTTC.

The V gene is TRBV7-8, the J gene TRBJ2-7, with D possibly being TRBD2 (5 bases). The CDR3 runs to 16 residues. The germline V and J ends were trimmed by 2 bases and 1 base, with 15 bases remaining between them. Germline loops: CDR1 SGHVS, CDR2 FQNEAQ. For the CDR3, the DNA is TGTGCCAGCAGCTTACGTCGGGATTTTGTTTCCTACGAGCAGTACTTC. The encoded protein is CASSLRRDFVSYEQYF. The full variable domain, rest sourced from reference TRBV7-8 and TRBJ2-7, is GAGVSQSPRYKVAKRGQDVALRCDPISGHVSLFWYQQALGQGPEFLTYFQNEAQLDKSGLPSDRFFAERPEGSVSTLKIQRTQQEDSAVYLCASSLRRDFVSYEQYFGPGTRLTVT.

CDR3 in DNA: TGTGCCAGCTCACCAGGGGATTATGGTGAAGCTTTCTTT. It codes for CASSPGDYGEAFF. This chain joins TRBV18 and TRBJ1-1; D unclear. Trimming stripped 2 bases from V and 7 bases from J, with 11 bases between. Germline V CDR1 and CDR2: KGHSH, LQKENI. The CDR3 sequence is 13 residues long.

At least ten counts were recorded for this clonotype. The chain joins TRBV4-3 to TRBJ1-4; a weak D match, TRBD1 (6 bases). The ends were cut back, 3 bases at V and 5 bases at J, with 16 bases in the middle. Germline V gives CDR1 LGHNA, CDR2 YSLEER. The CDR3 covers 16 residues. CDR3 loop: CASSQTGRGLNEKLFF. In DNA, the CDR3 is TGCGCCAGCAGCCAGACCGGCAGGGGTCTAAATGAAAAACTGTTTTTT.

This clonotype was observed a handful of times. This chain connects TRBV6-1 to TRBJ1-1; tentative D call: TRBD1 (5 bases). Trimming took off 10 bases at V and 1 base at J, with 16 bases between the two ends. Germline V gene lookup returns CDR1 MNHNS and CDR2 SASEGT. This CDR3 region has 14 residues. CDR3 DNA: TGTGCCACCTGCCGGGGGGTAGGGAACACTGAAGCTTTCTTT. Amino acid sequence: CATCRGVGNTEAFF.

This clonotype was found a few times. The V gene is TRBV19, the J gene TRBJ1-2; 8 bases line up with TRBD1. The germline V gene has CDR1 LNHDA and CDR2 SQIVND (reference sequence). The CDR3 is 15 amino acids. The trim removed 3 bases at V and 4 bases at J, leaving 7 bases unmatched. CDR3 amino acids: CASSIKTGGVYGYTF. In nucleotides, the CDR3 is TGTGCCAGTAGTATCAAAACAGGGGGTGTCTATGGCTACACCTTC. The full variable domain, its missing parts supplied by reference TRBV19 and TRBJ1-2, is DGGITQSPKYLFRKEGQNVTLSCEQNLNHDAMYWYRQDPGQGLRLIYYSQIVNDFQKGDIAEGYSVSREKKESFPLTVTSAQKNPTAFYLCASSIKTGGVYGYTFGSGTRLTVV.